This passage covers 10 T cell receptor beta chains from one sample sequenced in a study of T cells in Graves' hyperthyroidism and ophthalmopathy. Amplification of TCR beta CDR3 regions used RNA as the template. The study used the HTBI primer set for a first-round RT-PCR of the TCR CDR3. MiXCR, applied by TCRdb to the multiplex PCR reads, yields one record per CDR3 protein. The sample carries about 200,000 distinct CDR3 sequences, about a sixth recorded once. Sequencing was performed on blood. Source of these receptors: a woman in her fifties or sixties with Graves' hyperthyroidism.

The rearrangement links TRBV30 to TRBJ1-4; 8 nucleotides agree with TRBD1. J lost 8 bases, V lost 0 bases, and 14 bases had no gene match. CDR1 is GTSNPN, CDR2 SVGIG, per germline (reference sequence). The length of the CDR3 is 17 residues. CDR3: CAWSVQLPPGQAEKLFF. The CDR3 coding sequence is TGTGCCTGGAGTGTACAACTCCCCCCGGGACAGGCCGAAAAACTGTTTTTT.

The chain recombines TRBV2 with TRBJ1-1; weak D call: TRBD1 (6 bases). The V gene lost 0 bases and the J gene lost 12 bases, with 14 bases spanning the gap. Looked up from germline, CDR1 is SNHLY and CDR2 is FYNNEI. This CDR3 is 13 amino acids long. The CDR3 region is CASSEARWGQPFF. For the CDR3, the DNA is TGTGCCAGCAGTGAAGCTCGTTGGGGACAACCTTTCTTT.

At least ten counts were recorded for this clonotype. This chain links TRBV7-6 with TRBJ2-7; tentatively, D is TRBD1 (6 bases). This CDR3 region has 14 residues. Germline CDR1 reads SGHVS; CDR2 reads FNYEAQ. V was clipped by 5 bases and J by 6 bases, with 17 bases between them. The CDR3 here is CASSNLQGIGEQYF. The CDR3 region has the DNA TGTGCCAGCAGCAATTTACAGGGAATTGGCGAGCAGTACTTC. The full variable domain, with the rest looked up from reference TRBV7-6 and TRBJ2-7, is GAGVSQSPRYKVTKRGQDVALRCDPISGHVSLYWYRQALGQGPEFLTYFNYEAQQDKSGLPNDRFSAERPEGSISTLTIQRTEQRDSAMYRCASSNLQGIGEQYFGPGTRLTVT.

On this clonotype: A much bigger clone sits one base away, suggesting this may be a read error. This chain links TRBV6-2 or TRBV6-3 with TRBJ1-4, with a possible D match to TRBD1 (5 bases). The V end lost 0 bases, the J end lost 2 bases, and 16 bases lay between the germline ends. The CDR3 extends over 18 amino acids. Germline CDR1 reads MNHEY; CDR2 reads SVGEGT. The CDR3 protein is CASSYSRAGRGTNEKLFF. Here the CDR3 DNA reads TGTGCCAGCAGTTACTCGAGGGCGGGGAGGGGTACTAATGAAAAACTGTTTTTT.

V usage is TRBV20-1 and J usage is TRBJ2-1; D ambiguous. The CDR3 has 14 amino acids. Trimming removed 5 bases from V and 0 bases from J, with 11 bases in between. Germline V lookup: CDR1 DFQATT, CDR2 SNEGSKA (reference sequence). CDR3 residues: CSARSSLSYNEQFF. The CDR3 nucleotides read TGCAGTGCTCGTAGCTCCCTCTCCTACAATGAGCAGTTCTTC.

The CDR3 loop reads CASSHDPEGRSNQPQHF. The CDR3 DNA follows: TGTGCCAGCAGTCATGATCCCGAGGGGCGTAGCAATCAGCCCCAGCATTTT. The chain combines TRBV6-2 or TRBV6-3 with TRBJ1-5; perhaps TRBD1 as D (5 bases). This CDR3 contains 17 residues. Trimming left V 5 bases short and J 0 bases short, with 17 bases between. The germline CDR1 and CDR2 sequences are MNHEY and SVGEGT.

The chain couples TRBV2 to TRBJ1-1; 7 positions agree with TRBD1. The ends lost 10 bases at V and 4 bases at J; junction bases unmatched: 9. This CDR3 has 13 amino acids. Germline lookup yields CDR1 SNHLY and CDR2 FYNNEI. Here the CDR3 reads CATIGNRGTEAFF. For the CDR3, the DNA is TGTGCCACCATAGGTAACAGGGGCACTGAAGCTTTCTTT.

This clonotype was seen a few times. This chain joins TRBV14 and TRBJ2-3; the D gene is possibly TRBD2 (6 bases). The length of the CDR3 is 17 residues. V was shortened by 0 bases and J by 2 bases, with 15 bases between the two germline ends. The germline gives CDR1 SGHDN, CDR2 FVKESK. The CDR3 protein is CASSQDPAGTSTDTQYF. DNA for the CDR3: TGTGCCAGCAGCCAAGATCCCGCAGGGACTTCCACAGATACGCAGTATTTT.

This clonotype was observed many times. The chain combines TRBV20-1 with TRBJ2-5; 7 nucleotides match TRBD2. This CDR3 is built from 13 residues. After removal of 6 bases from V and 5 bases from J, the junction contained 9 bases not matched to a gene. Germline CDR1 and CDR2: DFQATT and SNEGSKA (reference sequence). DNA for the CDR3: TGCAGTGCGGGCGGGCTAGCGGCGGAGACCCAGTACTTC. Translated: CSAGGLAAETQYF.

Many counts were recorded for this clonotype. The chain combines TRBV5-4 with TRBJ1-1; perhaps TRBD1 as D (6 bases). This CDR3 is 15 amino acids long. Between the trimmed V and J ends, which lost 4 bases and 1 base, there was a span of 14 bases. Germline V gene data show CDR1 as SGHNT and CDR2 as YYREEE (reference sequence). The DNA of the CDR3 is TGTGCCAGCAGCGTGGGGCAGGGACAGAACACTGAAGCTTTCTTT. As protein: CASSVGQGQNTEAFF. The full variable domain, its missing parts supplied by reference TRBV5-4 and TRBJ1-1, is ETGVTQSPTHLIKTRGQQVTLRCSSQSGHNTVSWYQQALGQGPQFIFQYYREEENGRGNFPPRFSGLQFPNYSSELNVNALELDDSALYLCASSVGQGQNTEAFFGQGTRLTVV.